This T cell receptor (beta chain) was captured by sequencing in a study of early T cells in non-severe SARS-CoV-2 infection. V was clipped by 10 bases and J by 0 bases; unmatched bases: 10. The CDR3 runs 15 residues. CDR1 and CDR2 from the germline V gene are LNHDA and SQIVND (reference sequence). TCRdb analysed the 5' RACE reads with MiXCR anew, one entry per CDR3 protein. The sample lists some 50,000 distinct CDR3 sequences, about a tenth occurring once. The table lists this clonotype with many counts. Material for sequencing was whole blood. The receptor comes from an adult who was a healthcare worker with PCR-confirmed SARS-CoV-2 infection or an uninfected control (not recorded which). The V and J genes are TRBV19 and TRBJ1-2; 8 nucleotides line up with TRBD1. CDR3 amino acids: CATADPGQANYGYTF. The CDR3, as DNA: TGTGCCACCGCGGATCCGGGACAGGCTAACTATGGCTACACCTTC.